This T cell receptor (beta chain) stems from a study of T cells in localized non-small cell lung cancer. Sequencing was performed with immunoSEQ multiplex PCR; in TCRdb, only in-frame clones are kept and a portion is missing. The sample shows about 70,000 clones, roughly 90% of them seen only once. To note about this clone: Its target is unknown.

Germline V gene data show CDR1 as MNHEY and CDR2 as SMNVEV (reference sequence). The CDR3 covers 18 residues. The V end was cut by 6 bases, the J end by 0 bases, with 21 bases between. Study observations and caveats: Since sequencing was restricted to only one region of the tumor, intratumor heterogeneity remains a possibility. In uninvolved adjacent lung, T cell clonality reached its highest value, exceeding tumor.

The sequencing here drew on peripheral blood, taken before any cancer treatment. The chain joins TRBV27 to TRBJ2-4, with D tentatively TRBD1 (6 bases). The TCR comes from a male donor at least 60 years old with stage III squamous cell lung carcinoma. The CDR3 DNA is TGTGCCAGCAGCTTAAGACCTGGGACACCCCTAGCCAAAAACATTCAGTACTTC. Translation gives CASSLRPGTPLAKNIQYF.